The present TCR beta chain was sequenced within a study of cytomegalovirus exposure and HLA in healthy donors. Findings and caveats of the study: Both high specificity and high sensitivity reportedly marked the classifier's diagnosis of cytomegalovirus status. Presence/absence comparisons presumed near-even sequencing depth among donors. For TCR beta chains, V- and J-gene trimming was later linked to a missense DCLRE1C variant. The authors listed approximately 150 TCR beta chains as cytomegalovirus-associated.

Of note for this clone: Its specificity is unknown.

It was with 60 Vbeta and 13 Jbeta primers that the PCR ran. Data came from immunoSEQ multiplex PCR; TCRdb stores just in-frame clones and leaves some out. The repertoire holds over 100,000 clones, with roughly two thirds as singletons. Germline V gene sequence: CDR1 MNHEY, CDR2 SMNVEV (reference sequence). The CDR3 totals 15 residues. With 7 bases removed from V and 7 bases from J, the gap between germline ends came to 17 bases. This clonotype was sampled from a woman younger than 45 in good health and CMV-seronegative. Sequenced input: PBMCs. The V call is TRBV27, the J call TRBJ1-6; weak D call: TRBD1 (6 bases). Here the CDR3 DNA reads TGTGCCAGCAAACGAGCGGGGGGGCAGAATTCACCCCTCCACTTT. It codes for CASKRAGGQNSPLHF.